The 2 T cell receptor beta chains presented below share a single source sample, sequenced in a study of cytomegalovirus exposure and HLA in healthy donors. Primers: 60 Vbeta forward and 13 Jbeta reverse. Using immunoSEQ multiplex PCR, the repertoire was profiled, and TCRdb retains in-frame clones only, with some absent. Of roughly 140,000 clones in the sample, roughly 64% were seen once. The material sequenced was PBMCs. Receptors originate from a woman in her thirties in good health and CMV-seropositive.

This CDR3 is CSVWDIGGYTF. In nucleotides, the CDR3 is TGCAGCGTCTGGGACATCGGTGGCTACACCTTC. The V gene is TRBV29-1, the J gene TRBJ1-2, with D possibly being TRBD1 (6 bases). Germline lookup yields CDR1 SQVTM and CDR2 ANQGSEA. The CDR3 runs 11 residues. V dropped 6 bases and J dropped 7 bases, with 12 bases sitting between them.

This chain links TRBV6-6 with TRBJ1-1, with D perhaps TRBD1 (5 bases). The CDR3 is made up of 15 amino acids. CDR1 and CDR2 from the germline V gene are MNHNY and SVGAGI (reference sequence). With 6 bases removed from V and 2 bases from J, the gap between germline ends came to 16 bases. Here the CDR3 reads CASSGPGQLNTEAFF. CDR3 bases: TGTGCCAGCAGCGGACCAGGGCAGTTAAACACTGAAGCTTTCTTT.